The 16 T cell receptor beta chains reported below all come from one sample, sequenced in a study of T cell repertoires in ileal Crohn's disease. The repertoire was sequenced with immunoSEQ multiplex PCR; TCRdb's copy has only in-frame clones and lacks some. The data hold around 15,000 clones, with 80% observed a single time. The sequenced sample was ileal tissue. Source of these receptors: an adult with Crohn's disease.

J is TRBJ1-1 and V is TRBV30, with a tentative D call TRBD1 (5 bases). Germline CDR1 reads GTSNPN; CDR2 reads SVGIG (reference sequence). Between the trimmed V and J ends, which lost 2 bases and 3 bases, there was a span of 10 bases. The CDR3 extends over 13 amino acids. Here the CDR3 DNA reads TGTGCCTGGAGTCCACGGGGGGACACTGAAGCTTTCTTT. Amino acid sequence: CAWSPRGDTEAFF.

V is TRBV4-2 and J is TRBJ2-3, with TRBD2 identical over 9 bases. The CDR3 extends over 17 amino acids. Losses at the gene ends were 4 bases for V and 3 bases for J; bases not matched to a gene: 11. Germline V gene data show CDR1 as LGHNA and CDR2 as YNFKEQ. CDR3 protein: CASSRSAAGGQTDTQYF. The CDR3 nucleotides are TGTGCCAGCAGCCGGAGTGCGGCGGGGGGGCAAACAGATACGCAGTATTTT.

The rearrangement uses TRBV7-9 and TRBJ1-2; D is possibly TRBD1 (6 bases). CDR1 SEHNR and CDR2 FQNEAQ come from the germline V gene (reference sequence). CDR3 size: 18 residues. The V gene lost 1 base and the J gene lost 0 bases, with 18 bases spanning the gap. CDR3 protein: CASSLGDIGSGTNYGYTF. CDR3 bases: TGTGCCAGCAGCTTAGGGGACATCGGATCCGGGACTAACTATGGCTACACCTTC.

To note about this clone: Within the sample, other DNA sequences also encode this same CDR3. The J gene is TRBJ2-7, the V gene TRBV27, with D hard to call. V was clipped by 5 bases and J by 1 base, with 3 bases between them. The CDR3 is 11 residues long. The V gene's germline CDR1 is MNHEY and CDR2 SMNVEV (reference sequence). The CDR3, as DNA: TGTGCCAGCAGTCATTCCTACGAGCAGTACTTC. Protein: CASSHSYEQYF.

The V gene is TRBV5-1, the J gene TRBJ2-3; TRBD2 aligns across 11 bases. The length of the CDR3 is 16 residues. Looked up from germline, CDR1 is SGHRS and CDR2 is YFSETQ. Unmatched junction bases numbered 4, after V lost 4 bases and J lost 0 bases. The CDR3 region is CASSMGTSGSTDTQYF. DNA for the CDR3: TGCGCCAGCAGCATGGGGACTAGCGGAAGCACAGATACGCAGTATTTT.

The chain employs TRBV11-3 and TRBJ1-1; D perhaps matches TRBD1 (5 bases). This CDR3 is built from 14 residues. Looked up from germline, CDR1 is SGHNT and CDR2 is YENEEA. Trimming removed 5 bases at V and 1 base at J, with 11 bases between. CDR3 amino acids: CASSPGGTNTEAFF. The CDR3, as DNA: TGTGCCAGCAGCCCCGGGGGGACGAACACTGAAGCTTTCTTT.

The chain combines TRBV19 with TRBJ2-5; 7 nucleotides align to TRBD2. Per germline, CDR1 LNHDA and CDR2 SQIVND (reference sequence). V shed 3 bases and J 5 bases; nucleotides not matched to a gene: 3. CDR3 length equals 13 residues. CDR3 protein: CASSIRGGETQYF. The CDR3 DNA reads as TGTGCCAGTAGTATCCGGGGAGGGGAGACCCAGTACTTC.

This chain uses TRBV5-1 with TRBJ2-2; 8 positions match TRBD1. The CDR3 consists of 16 residues. V gave up 4 bases and J gave up 4 bases; unmatched junction bases: 9. Germline V gene sequence: CDR1 SGHRS, CDR2 YFSETQ. Here the CDR3 reads CASSGWTGSPTGELFF. The CDR3 region has the DNA TGCGCCAGCAGCGGGTGGACAGGGAGCCCCACCGGGGAGCTGTTTTTT.

V and J are TRBV11-1 and TRBJ2-7, with D perhaps TRBD2 (5 bases). The CDR3 runs 12 residues. CDR1 and CDR2 from the germline V gene are SGHAT and FQDESV (reference sequence). The V and J ends lost 5 bases and 5 bases respectively, with 10 bases between them. CDR3 DNA sequence: TGTGCCAGCAGCCGGAGCGGCAACGAGCAGTACTTC. This gives the protein CASSRSGNEQYF. Full variable domain (remainder filled in from reference TRBV11-1 and TRBJ2-7): EAEVAQSPRYKITEKSQAVAFWCDPISGHATLYWYRQILGQGPELLVQFQDESVVDDSQLPKDRFSAERLKGVDSTLKIQPAELGDSAMYLCASSRSGNEQYFGPGTRLTVT.

This clone appeared once. The chain recombines TRBV25-1 with TRBJ2-4; TRBD1 matches at 9 bases. The CDR3 runs 18 residues. V lost 6 bases and J lost 1; bases outside the gene matches: 13. Per the germline V gene, CDR1 is MGHDK and CDR2 is SYGVNS. CDR3 in DNA: TGTGCCAGCAGCAGCCAGGACAGGGGAGGACGGGCCAAAAACATTCAGTACTTC. Translation: CASSSQDRGGRAKNIQYF.

The table lists this clone with a count of one. The chain joins TRBV27 to TRBJ2-4, with TRBD2 identical over 13 bases. Per germline, CDR1 MNHEY and CDR2 SMNVEV (reference sequence). This CDR3 spans 17 amino acids. Trimming at V came to 0 bases and at J to 6 bases, leaving 5 bases not matched to a gene. Here the CDR3 reads CASSLSRLAGGPNIQYF. CDR3 bases: TGTGCCAGCAGTTTATCTCGACTAGCGGGGGGCCCAAACATTCAGTACTTC.

This chain joins TRBV5-1 and TRBJ2-1; TRBD2 matches at 9 bases. Germline CDR1 SGHRS, CDR2 YFSETQ. The CDR3 is 16 amino acids. Germline trimming cut 0 bases from V and 2 bases from J; bases unmatched to any gene: 3. The CDR3 DNA sequence: TGCGCCAGCAGCTTGGTAGCGGGAGTACCCTACAATGAGCAGTTCTTC. The encoded protein is CASSLVAGVPYNEQFF.

This chain joins TRBV5-1 and TRBJ2-7; D is possibly TRBD2 (5 bases). Germline CDR1 and CDR2: SGHRS and YFSETQ. Between the trimmed V and J ends, which lost 1 base and 5 bases, there was a span of 16 bases. The CDR3 consists of 15 residues. Here the CDR3 DNA reads TGCGCCAGCAGCTTGAGGGCCTCCCTAGCTAACGAGCAGTACTTC. Translation gives CASSLRASLANEQYF.

This clone was counted a single time. The CDR3 loop reads CASSRMGTGDGNTIYF. CDR3 nucleotides: TGTGCCAGCAGTCGGATGGGGACAGGGGATGGAAACACCATATATTTT. The chain employs TRBV9 and TRBJ1-3, with 10 bases that match TRBD1. Trimming cost V 5 bases and J 3 bases; bases outside gene matches: 8. This CDR3 spans 16 amino acids. CDR1 and CDR2 (germline): SGDLS, YYNGEE.

The V gene is TRBV6-5, the J gene TRBJ2-1; 13 bases match TRBD2. Trimming at V came to 6 bases and at J to 6 bases, leaving 5 bases not matched to a gene. CDR3 length: 15 residues. Germline V gives CDR1 MNHEY, CDR2 SVGAGI. The CDR3 loop reads CASSPLAGGSNEQFF. The CDR3 DNA follows: TGTGCCAGCAGCCCACTAGCGGGAGGGAGCAATGAGCAGTTCTTC.

CDR3 coding DNA: TGCGCCAGCAGCCGAACGACTAGCGGGGGGAACACAGATACGCAGTATTTT. It is translated as CASSRTTSGGNTDTQYF. The gene calls are TRBV5-1 and TRBJ2-3; 13 nucleotides agree with TRBD2. The CDR3 consists of 17 residues. CDR1 is SGHRS, CDR2 YFSETQ, per germline. Trimming removed 4 bases from V and 2 bases from J; junction bases left unmatched: 7.